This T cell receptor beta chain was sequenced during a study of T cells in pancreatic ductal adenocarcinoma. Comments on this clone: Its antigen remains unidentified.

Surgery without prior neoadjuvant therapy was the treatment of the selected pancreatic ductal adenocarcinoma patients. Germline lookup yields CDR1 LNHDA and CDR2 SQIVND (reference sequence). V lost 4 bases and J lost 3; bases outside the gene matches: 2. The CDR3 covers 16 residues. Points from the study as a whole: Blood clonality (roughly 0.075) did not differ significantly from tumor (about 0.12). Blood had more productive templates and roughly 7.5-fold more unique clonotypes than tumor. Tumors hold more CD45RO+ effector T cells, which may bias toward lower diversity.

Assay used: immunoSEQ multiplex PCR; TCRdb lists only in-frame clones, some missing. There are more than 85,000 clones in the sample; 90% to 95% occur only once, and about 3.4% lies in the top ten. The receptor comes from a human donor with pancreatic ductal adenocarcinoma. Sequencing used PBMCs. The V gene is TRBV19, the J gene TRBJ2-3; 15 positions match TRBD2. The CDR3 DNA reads TGTGCCAGTAGTACGGGGACTAGCGGGAGGACAGATACGCAGTATTTT. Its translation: CASSTGTSGRTDTQYF.